Listed below are T cell receptor beta chains from one sample, sequenced in a study of blood T cell repertoires in COVID-19. Assay: immunoSEQ multiplex PCR; the TCRdb copy retains only in-frame clones and omits some. The table records around 230,000 clones, approximately 87% of them present only once. The material sequenced was peripheral blood. The receptors were gathered from a woman in her 70s with active or convalescent COVID-19. Each CDR3 is given with its conserved first and last residue. The D gene is left open where the match is weak. Size is stated for part of the rows, as once, few or many counts, or as a class when the clone is expanded.

j_call: TRBJ1-2
clone_size: once
v_call: TRBV5-5
d_call: TRBD1
cdr3_nt: TGTGCCAGCACCCCTCTGACAGGGGCAAGGGGCTACACCTTC
cdr3_aa: CASTPLTGARGYTF

j_call: TRBJ1-6
clone_size: .
v_call: TRBV3-1/TRBV3-2
d_call: .
cdr3_nt: TGTGCCAGCAGGCACAGGGAAAGAGAAGGTTCACCCCTCCACTTT
cdr3_aa: CASRHREREGSPLHF

j_call: TRBJ2-1
clone_size: .
v_call: TRBV5-1
d_call: TRBD2
cdr3_nt: TGCGCCAGCAGCATACTAGCGGGTACTTCCTACAATGAGCAGTTCTTC
cdr3_aa: CASSILAGTSYNEQFF

j_call: TRBJ2-5
clone_size: .
v_call: TRBV28
d_call: .
cdr3_nt: TGTGCCAGCAGCCTAGTCCCCCTTCAATTGGGAGAGACCCAGTACTTC
cdr3_aa: CASSLVPLQLGETQYF

j_call: TRBJ1-1
clone_size: .
v_call: TRBV29-1
d_call: .
cdr3_nt: TGCAGCGTTGGGGGCGCGGAAGCTTTCTTT
cdr3_aa: CSVGGAEAFF

j_call: TRBJ1-1
clone_size: .
v_call: TRBV7-9
d_call: .
cdr3_nt: TGTGCCAGCAGCTTACAGGACACCAACACTGAAGCTTTCTTT
cdr3_aa: CASSLQDTNTEAFF

j_call: TRBJ1-1
clone_size: .
v_call: TRBV6-5
d_call: .
cdr3_nt: TGTGCCAGCAGTCCGAGGTTTAGCACTGAAGCTTTCTTT
cdr3_aa: CASSPRFSTEAFF

j_call: TRBJ2-1
clone_size: .
v_call: TRBV11-3
d_call: TRBD2
cdr3_nt: TGTGCCAGCACCCATGGCGGGGGGGCCTCCTACAATGAGCAGTTCTTC
cdr3_aa: CASTHGGGASYNEQFF

j_call: TRBJ1-5
clone_size: .
v_call: TRBV30
d_call: TRBD1
cdr3_nt: TGTGCCTGGAGCCGGGACAGGATGGGTCTAGGGTCAGATCAGCCCCAGCATTTT
cdr3_aa: CAWSRDRMGLGSDQPQHF

j_call: TRBJ2-1
clone_size: .
v_call: TRBV6-4
d_call: .
cdr3_nt: TGTGCCAGCAGTGACTTGTTCCGGAGCTCCTACAATGAGCAGTTCTTC
cdr3_aa: CASSDLFRSSYNEQFF

j_call: TRBJ1-3
clone_size: many
v_call: TRBV19
d_call: .
cdr3_nt: TGTGCCAGTAGTGAGACAGGTTCGGCTGGAAACACCATATATTTT
cdr3_aa: CASSETGSAGNTIYF

j_call: TRBJ2-2
clone_size: once
v_call: TRBV6-5
d_call: TRBD2
cdr3_nt: TGTGCCAGCAGGTCCGGGACTAGCGGGACCGGGGAGCTGTTTTTT
cdr3_aa: CASRSGTSGTGELFF

j_call: TRBJ1-2
clone_size: .
v_call: TRBV7-9
d_call: .
cdr3_nt: TGTGCCAGCAGCTTTGCCCCGCAGGGGAATGGCTACACCTTC
cdr3_aa: CASSFAPQGNGYTF

j_call: TRBJ1-1
clone_size: .
v_call: TRBV7-9
d_call: .
cdr3_nt: TGTGCCAGCAGCTATGGCCAGGGAACTGAAGCTTTCTTT
cdr3_aa: CASSYGQGTEAFF

j_call: TRBJ2-5
clone_size: .
v_call: TRBV19
d_call: TRBD1
cdr3_nt: TGTGCCAGTAGTCCCGGGACAGGGCAGGAGACCCAGTACTTC
cdr3_aa: CASSPGTGQETQYF

j_call: TRBJ2-2
clone_size: .
v_call: TRBV7-2
d_call: TRBD2
cdr3_nt: TGTGCCAGCAGCTTAGTGGGGGGGGTCCCCTTAGCGAACACCGGGGAGCTGTTTTTT
cdr3_aa: CASSLVGGVPLANTGELFF

j_call: TRBJ1-1
clone_size: .
v_call: TRBV3-1/TRBV3-2
d_call: .
cdr3_nt: TGTGCCAGCAGCCAATTTCAACAAGACACTGAAGCTTTCTTT
cdr3_aa: CASSQFQQDTEAFF

j_call: TRBJ2-1
clone_size: .
v_call: TRBV5-6
d_call: .
cdr3_nt: TGTGCCAGCAGCTTGGTATATAGCCCCGATGAGCAGTTCTTC
cdr3_aa: CASSLVYSPDEQFF

j_call: TRBJ2-5
clone_size: .
v_call: TRBV5-1
d_call: .
cdr3_nt: TGCGCCAGCAGCTCGGAGGGGGAGACCCAGTACTTC
cdr3_aa: CASSSEGETQYF

j_call: TRBJ2-7
clone_size: once
v_call: TRBV10-3
d_call: TRBD2
cdr3_nt: TGTGCCATCAGTGAGTCGGCTAGCGGGGTGAACGAGCAGTACTTC
cdr3_aa: CAISESASGVNEQYF

j_call: TRBJ2-2
clone_size: .
v_call: TRBV11-2
d_call: .
cdr3_nt: TGTGCCAGCAGCTTAGCTATGACCGGGGAGCTGTTTTTT
cdr3_aa: CASSLAMTGELFF

j_call: TRBJ1-6
clone_size: .
v_call: TRBV30
d_call: TRBD1
cdr3_nt: TGTGCCTGGAGTATAAGCGGACAGGTTGGGGACTTT
cdr3_aa: CAWSISGQVGDF